This TCR beta chain is from a study of T cells after yellow fever vaccination. Study-level results: CD4 and CD8 compartments shared a small share of clonotypes.

They built TCR cDNA with 5'RACE template switching, a step that put in a universal primer site and UMIs. TCRdb redid the calling of the 5' RACE reads with MiXCR, one entry per CDR3 protein. The sample comprises some 250,000 distinct CDR3 sequences, about 3.5% of which are singletons, and around a fifth rests with the top ten. The CDR3 totals 15 residues. Trimming took off 4 bases at V and 0 bases at J, with 10 bases between the two ends. CDR1 MGHRA and CDR2 YSYEKL come from the germline V gene. This clonotype was seen repeatedly, ten times or more. Its antigen is currently unknown. The V and J genes are TRBV4-1 and TRBJ1-3; unclear D gene. This sequence was found in a man aged 18 to 35 who received the YFV17D yellow fever vaccine. Sequencing used PBMCs, obtained 15 days after the yellow fever booster vaccination. The CDR3 coding sequence is TGCGCCAGCAGCCCCACCCCGAGCTCTGGAAACACCATATATTTT. It translates to CASSPTPSSGNTIYF.